The 12 T cell receptor beta chains in this list originate from one sample, sequenced in a study of T cells in Graves' hyperthyroidism and ophthalmopathy. Amplification of TCR beta CDR3 regions used RNA as the template. The HTBI primer set served for first-round RT-PCR of the TCR CDR3. TCRdb processed the multiplex PCR reads anew with MiXCR; each CDR3 protein has one entry. The sample records hundreds of thousands of distinct CDR3 sequences, about 14% being singletons. Sequencing used blood. The receptors come from a woman in her forties or fifties with Graves' ophthalmopathy.

To note about this clonotype: One end of the junction fails to match germline, which may point to a read error. The chain employs TRBV7-9 and TRBJ1-4, with 7 positions matching TRBD1. The CDR3 is made up of 14 amino acids. The germline V gene has CDR1 SEHNR and CDR2 FQNEAQ (reference sequence). The DNA for the CDR3 is TGTGCCAGCGGCTTAGTCGGGACAGCAGAAAAACTGTTTTTT. Encoded protein: CASGLVGTAEKLFF.

This clonotype was picked up many times. The chain uses TRBV12-3 or TRBV12-4 and TRBJ2-1; TRBD2 matches at 8 bases. CDR3 length: 15 residues. J was trimmed by 5 bases and V by 6 bases; bases with no gene match: 9. The CDR3: CASSLYGGGDNEQFF. In DNA form, the CDR3 reads TGTGCCAGCAGCCTATACGGGGGGGGGGACAATGAGCAGTTCTTC.

CDR3 sequence: CASTLSIDLINYGYTF. As DNA, the CDR3 is TGTGCCAGCACCCTATCAATTGACTTGATTAACTATGGCTACACCTTC. This chain uses TRBV27 with TRBJ1-2; D ambiguous. The CDR3 sequence is 16 residues long. Germline CDR1 is MNHEY and CDR2 is SMNVEV (reference sequence). V was shortened by 7 bases and J by 1 base, with 19 bases between the two germline ends.

The genes are TRBV5-1 and TRBJ1-1; 10 bases map to TRBD1. Per germline, CDR1 SGHRS and CDR2 YFSETQ. This CDR3 has 14 residues. V dropped 4 bases and J dropped 3; count of bases not matched to a gene: 3. CDR3 DNA sequence: TGCGCCAGCAGCCCGGACAGGGGGGACACTGAAGCTTTCTTT. Protein product: CASSPDRGDTEAFF.

This clonotype occurred many times. This rearrangement joins TRBV11-2 to TRBJ2-2; D possibly corresponds to TRBD1 (6 bases). Trimming removed 2 bases from V and 6 bases from J, with 10 bases in between. The V gene's germline CDR1 is SGHAT and CDR2 FQNNGV. The CDR3 loop spans 14 amino acids. Here the CDR3 DNA reads TGTGCCAGCAGCTTAAGACAGGACGCCGGGGAGCTGTTTTTT. Translated, it gives CASSLRQDAGELFF.

This clonotype was seen many times. The chain joins TRBV7-9 to TRBJ2-7; 9 bases fit TRBD1. The germline CDR1 and CDR2 sequences are SEHNR and FQNEAQ (reference sequence). The CDR3 is made up of 16 amino acids. V shed 4 bases and J 3 bases; nucleotides not matched to a gene: 10. As DNA, the CDR3 is TGTGCCAGCAGCTCAAGCCTACAGGGGGCTGGCTACGAGCAGTACTTC. Translating it yields CASSSSLQGAGYEQYF.

The V gene is TRBV19, the J gene TRBJ1-5; TRBD1 aligns across 11 bases. V lost 4 bases, J lost 2 bases, and 10 bases stayed unmatched. The germline V gene has CDR1 LNHDA and CDR2 SQIVND (reference sequence). This CDR3 spans 18 amino acids. CDR3 sequence (DNA): TGTGCCAGTAGTACCCCGGGACAGGGGGGCTTTGGCAATCAGCCCCAGCATTTT. Its protein is CASSTPGQGGFGNQPQHF. The entire variable domain, with the rest obtained from reference TRBV19 and TRBJ1-5, is as follows: DGGITQSPKYLFRKEGQNVTLSCEQNLNHDAMYWYRQDPGQGLRLIYYSQIVNDFQKGDIAEGYSVSREKKESFPLTVTSAQKNPTAFYLCASSTPGQGGFGNQPQHFGDGTRLSIL.

This clonotype was observed at least ten times. V usage is TRBV28 and J usage is TRBJ2-3; D remains ambiguous. V was cut by 5 bases and J by 2 bases, with 17 bases left in between. This CDR3 spans 16 amino acids. CDR1 and CDR2 from the germline V gene are MDHEN and SYDVKM. The CDR3 DNA follows: TGTGCCAGCAGTCCTCCGTCGCGGAGAACCACAGATACGCAGTATTTT. Protein product: CASSPPSRRTTDTQYF.

This clonotype was detected ten times or more. The rearrangement joins TRBV6-5 to TRBJ1-5; D not resolved. There are 15 residues in the CDR3. Germline assignment: CDR1 MNHEY and CDR2 SVGAGI. Trimming took off 0 bases at V and 1 base at J, with 7 bases between the two ends. The CDR3 reads CASSYSVQSNQPQHF. CDR3 bases: TGTGCCAGCAGTTACTCCGTCCAGAGCAATCAGCCCCAGCATTTT.

This clonotype was counted many times. The rearrangement uses TRBV27 and TRBJ2-7; the match to TRBD2 covers 13 bases. V lost 2 bases and J lost 3; bases outside the gene matches: 1. CDR3 size: 15 residues. Germline CDR1 MNHEY, CDR2 SMNVEV (reference sequence). The chain's CDR3 is CASSLTSGRGYEQYF. The CDR3 nucleotides read TGTGCCAGCAGTTTAACTAGCGGGAGGGGCTACGAGCAGTACTTC.

In its sample, this clonotype was seen a few times. V and J are TRBV19 and TRBJ2-6, with D tentatively TRBD1 (5 bases). V lost 5 bases and J 2 bases, leaving 10 bases between the germline ends. The germline V gene encodes CDR1 LNHDA and CDR2 SQIVND (reference sequence). This CDR3 contains 15 residues. The CDR3 reads CASSPQGAGANVLTF. As DNA, the CDR3 is TGTGCCAGTAGTCCCCAAGGGGCTGGGGCCAACGTCCTGACTTTC.

This clonotype came up many times. The V call is TRBV2, the J call TRBJ2-3; D is perhaps TRBD1 (6 bases). Germline assignment: CDR1 SNHLY and CDR2 FYNNEI. Between the trimmed V and J ends, which lost 9 bases and 3 bases, there was a span of 13 bases. CDR3 length: 13 amino acids. The CDR3 region is CARTTGKTDTQYF. The CDR3, as DNA: TGTGCCAGAACAACAGGGAAGACAGATACGCAGTATTTT. The whole variable domain, filled in from reference TRBV2 and TRBJ2-3, reads EPEVTQTPSHQVTQMGQEVILRCVPISNHLYFYWYRQILGQKVEFLVSFYNNEISEKSEIFDDQFSVERPDGSNFTLKIRSTKLEDSAMYFCARTTGKTDTQYFGPGTRLTVL.